This T cell receptor (beta chain) was observed in a study of blood T cell repertoires in COVID-19. Some clones are missing from TCRdb's copy, which holds only in-frame ones; the method was immunoSEQ multiplex PCR. The repertoire holds roughly 200,000 clones, with roughly 81% as singletons. The TCR comes from a woman older than 75 with acute or convalescent COVID-19. The sequenced sample consisted of peripheral blood.

CDR3 in amino acids: CASSPPTGNTEAFF. As DNA, the CDR3 is TGTGCCAGCAGCCCCCCGACAGGGAACACTGAAGCTTTCTTT. The rearrangement uses TRBV3-1 (or the pseudogene TRBV3-2) and TRBJ1-1, with D possibly being TRBD1 (6 bases). Trimming left V 4 bases short and J 1 base short, with 10 bases between. CDR3 length: 14 residues. The germline V gene encodes CDR1 LGHDT and CDR2 YNNKEL (reference sequence).